This TCR beta chain was obtained from a study of T cells in Graves' hyperthyroidism and ophthalmopathy (dated by TCRdb to about 2019). The study in broad terms: Peripheral blood was collected at initial diagnosis, before any treatment. The roughly 94 discovery patients were randomly divided into training and test sets at a 7:3 ratio. The paper reports TCR Vbeta CDR3 sequencing of more than 120 peripheral blood samples: 43 ophthalmopathy, 75 to 80 hyperthyroidism and around 17 progressor patients. After sampling, hyperthyroidism patients received methimazole starting at 30 mg daily, and ophthalmopathy patients received high-dose intravenous methylprednisolone. Prospective prediction of ophthalmopathy was tested in an independent validation cohort of approximately 19 hyperthyroidism patients and around 16 patients who later progressed to ophthalmopathy. A discovery cohort of roughly 100 patients, fewer than 50 with Graves' ophthalmopathy and about 58 with stable Graves' hyperthyroidism, was used to find distinguishing TCR V-J signatures. Thyroid tissue and blood T-cell repertoires from several Graves' hyperthyroidism patients were also compared in the study.

After removal of 9 bases from V and 6 bases from J, the junction retains 12 bases not matched to a gene. From the germline V gene (reference sequence), CDR1 is LNHDA and CDR2 is SQIVND. Counted from cysteine to phenylalanine, this CDR3 has 16 amino acids. Just CDR3 DNA is preserved here, 48 bases in frame from base 1. The paper's findings and limits, for the study overall: Sample size was not statistically predetermined, and investigators were not blinded to group allocation. In validation, the model predicted progression to ophthalmopathy a median of approximately 6.6 months before onset, with roughly 70% sensitivity and roughly 73% specificity. A 13 V-J signature model separated ophthalmopathy from stable hyperthyroidism, with around 90% sensitivity and around 84% specificity in cross-validation and 80%/75% in testing. Most expanded thyroid clonotypes (frequency above 0.001) were also detected in blood, a finding suggesting that blood repertoires may reflect thyroid immune responses.

The TCR beta CDR3 regions were amplified from the RNA transcripts. A first-round RT-PCR of the TCR CDR3 used the HTBI primer set with the Qiagen OneStep RT-PCR kit. Libraries were constructed in a second round of multiplex PCR, after which size selection and purification were carried out. The libraries were sequenced on an Illumina HiSeq2000 using paired-end 100 bp reads. The published analysis was carried out like this. Raw data were processed with SOAPnuke, discarding reads with adapters, uncalled bases, mean Phred below 15, or no exact constant-primer or identifier match. COPE v1.2.5 was used to merge high-quality paired reads, and clonotypes were defined as unique nucleotide sequences. Clonotypes were aligned to IMGT TRBV, TRBD and TRBJ reference segments using MiTCR v1.1. The analysis included only V-J combinations with a frequency above 0.0001, which together covered 99.2% of the repertoires. The TCS score was defined as the ratio of F50 (clonal expansion) to E x V (chaos), calculated using BLOSUM62-based TCRdist between CDR3 peptides within each V-J. Welch's t-statistics and random forest reduced roughly 530 V-J features to 13, which were used in a naive Bayes classifier (R e1071). TCRdb trimmed the raw reads at Q25, called clones with MiXCR and kept productive beta chains. Entries that share a CDR3 protein sequence are merged under the most common genes and DNA. None of the V and J calls come from the authors' own analysis; TCRdb made them. For this sample there are under 400,000 distinct CDR3 sequences; 20% to 25% appear just once. The ten largest clones add up to about 70% of the sample.

A patient counted as having stable Graves' hyperthyroidism if no progression to ophthalmopathy occurred over 18 months of follow-up. The hyperthyroidism patients were between 18 and 65 years old and newly diagnosed, with a disease duration of less than 2 months. Patients with uncontrolled infections, other autoimmune diseases, pregnancy or lactation were excluded. Diagnoses relied on clinical symptoms, serum thyroxine and TRAb, thyroid ultrasound and orbital computed tomography. PBMCs were separated from approximately 9.9 ml of fresh peripheral blood using Ficoll-Paque density gradient centrifugation. Total RNA was extracted with Trizol reagent, and quality was checked on an Agilent 2100 Bioanalyzer. In its sample, this clonotype was seen many times. Its antigen is still unknown. No much larger clone is present one base from it, and per-base qualities are unavailable.

The V and J segments used are TRBV19 and TRBJ2-1, with 12 middle bases fitting TRBD2. This clonotype originated in a man aged 45 to 65 with Graves' hyperthyroidism. The sequenced sample was blood. The sequenced DNA: TGTGCCAGCGGACTAGCGGGATTCGGACGCTCCAATGAGCAGTTCTTC. This sequence encodes CASGLAGFGRSNEQFF.